Included here is one TCR beta chain sequence, with context. Its specificity is not known. Sequenced by immunoSEQ multiplex PCR; TCRdb stores in-frame clones only, minus some. Of 50,000 to 80,000 clones in the sample, more than 90% are singletons; the top ten hold 1.7%. The data were taken from a study of graft-versus-host responses after intestinal transplantation. CDR1 and CDR2 from the germline V gene are MDHEN and SYDVKM. The CDR3 runs to 16 residues. J was trimmed by 5 bases and V by 3 bases; bases with no gene match: 10. The receptor's source is a human donor who was the organ donor for an intestinal transplant. V gene TRBV28 combines with J gene TRBJ2-3; the match to TRBD1 covers 8 bases. Sequencing used unstimulated CD8+ T cells sorted from spleen or lymph node cells, obtained before transplant. Written as DNA, the CDR3 is TGTGCCAGCAGTTTCTTAAGGGATGGACAGGGAGATACGCAGTATTTT. It is translated as CASSFLRDGQGDTQYF.